This T cell receptor (beta chain) was sequenced during a study of cytomegalovirus exposure and HLA in healthy donors (dated by TCRdb to 2017 to 2019). Some background on the complete study: According to an earlier analysis of 450 to 650 of the donors, about 179 million T cells yielded some 120 million unique TCR beta sequences and 250 to 350 Gb of sequence data. The study profiled the T cell repertoires of hundreds of subjects by immunosequencing and related them to cytomegalovirus serostatus. The study was designed to test whether signatures of past pathogen exposure could be identified by cataloging public T cell receptors. Every discovery cohort repertoire had been produced on one sequencing platform. Along with the roughly 670-subject first cohort, a separate validation cohort of over a hundred different subjects was used. An earlier analysis of 587 of the donors applied high-throughput TCR beta sequencing to assess whether each TCR beta V gene segment acted as functional or pseudogenic. Alongside the repertoire data, information on donor age, sex, ethnicity and CMV serostatus was compiled. On average, roughly 240,000 unique TCR beta nucleotide sequences were sequenced per donor among a few hundred genotyped donors of the cohort, with around 19% of those sequences being non-productive. In a later genetic analysis, genome-wide SNP genotypes for about 65% of the 666 donors were used, and that subset was treated as a discovery cohort. An early release covering roughly 580 HLA-typed donors comprised about 310 gigabases of sequencing data and 85 million or so unique TCR sequences. In the later analysis, no new phenotypic data were used to find candidate immune exposures; instead, reliance was placed on TCR beta sequences and their occurrence across donors. To predict cytomegalovirus infection status, the study combined high-throughput TCR immunosequencing, statistical association of individual TCRs with disease status, and machine learning. Typing coverage differed by locus: A, B, C, DRB1 and DQB1 were typed in roughly 620-640 donors, DQA1 in about 500, DPA1 in 600 to 610, and DPB1 in 400 to 480. Of the 350 to 400 genotyped donors, 81% fell in the genetic ancestry cluster associated with self-reported Caucasian donors. A later analysis re-analyzed previously published TCR beta repertoires from several hundred donors and added high-resolution HLA genotyping to study TCR occurrence patterns. Five DR-DQ haplotypes were treated as single units for association and clustering because of strong linkage in the cohort. Both class I and class II loci were covered by HLA typing, at four-digit resolution.

About this clone itself: No antigen is known for it. One base away there is no much larger clone; base qualities are not given.

Libraries were built with the immunoSEQ multiplex PCR assay. A mixture of 60 forward primers for TCR Vbeta segments and 13 reverse primers for TCR Jbeta segments was used in the multiplex PCR. The CDR3 region of rearranged TCR beta genes was amplified from genomic DNA by a multiplex PCR assay. The Illumina HiSeq System was used to sequence the amplified TCR beta libraries as 87-base-pair reads. As for how the authors treated the data: A later analysis tallied around 87 million unique TCR beta chains across the 666 repertoires, and some 12 million of those chains were shared by two or more donors. Raw reads were error-corrected and collapsed into unique sequences with a nearest-neighbor algorithm that merged closely related sequences to remove PCR and sequencing errors. Alignment of CDR3 sequences to IMGT reference sequences was used to assign V, D and J gene segments. For a sequence to be retained, a match of at least six nucleotides was required to both a V gene segment and a J gene segment. Rearrangements were called productive when the CDR3 lacked stop codons and stayed in frame with V and J; all others were non-productive. Following IMGT convention, CDR3 was defined as the stretch from the second conserved V-encoded cysteine up to the conserved J-encoded phenylalanine. Sequences without an unambiguous match to a single V gene segment were excluded from the earlier analysis of over 500 of the donors. An earlier analysis of 450 to 650 of the donors called V segments functional above 56.7% productive rearrangements and segregating when the between-donor standard deviation exceeded 5%. A statistical classification framework was built to diagnose cytomegalovirus status from the catalog of TCR beta chain sequences. In a later analysis, TCR nucleotide sequences were compared against IMGT/GENE-DB human TR gene sequences so that V and J genes could be assigned. A later analysis assigned CDR3 sequences and most-parsimonious VDJ recombination scenarios with the TCRdist pipeline. A later analysis defined each TCR beta chain by its CDR3 amino acid sequence plus V-gene family, and excluded reads lacking a unique V-gene family. A later analysis removed 592 highly shared, low-generation-probability nucleotide sequences to deal with suspected cross-contamination and a sequencing artifact. A later analysis calculated a clonal expansion index for each public chain from normalized within-repertoire ranks of inferred template counts. In a later analysis, generation probabilities were computed using a VDJ recombination model fitted to out-of-frame rearrangements, and the results were checked against IGoR. In a later analysis, hypergeometric tests were used to score TCR-TCR, TCR-HLA and TCR-CMV co-occurrence, with a repertoire-size bias correction applied to TCR pairs. To estimate false discovery rates, a later analysis permuted the HLA or CMV assignments 20 times. In a later analysis, co-occurring TCRs were grouped using DBSCAN, with TCRdist sequence similarity added in when clustering inside HLA-allele-positive subsets. Repertoires with fewer than 30,000 or more than 120,000 public chains were left out of co-occurrence clustering, as were about 5 repertoires with anomalous nucleotide sharing. TCRdb holds this immuneACCESS table with in-frame rearrangements only. Some clones are missing; in checked studies, unresolved V genes explain under half, and the rest has no known cause. The DNA gave D and trimming, while V, J and clone size come from that table. The sample data list some 200,000 clones, and 75% to 85% of these were observed just once. Of the sample, more than 1.3% falls within the top ten clones.

General study outcomes and caveats: In an earlier analysis of 587 of the donors, most TCR beta V segments appeared in productive rearrangements about 87% or about 30% of the time, broadly matching IMGT annotations. According to a later analysis, most CMV-associated TCR beta chains appeared to be HLA-restricted, and the HLA associations seemed to be driven largely by CMV exposure. Sequencing depth was assumed to be roughly uniform across donors in the presence/absence analyses, though that assumption may not hold. A later genetic analysis reported fewer N-insertions in productive TCRs among donors in an Asian-associated ancestry cluster than the roughly 700-donor mean. In a later analysis, HLA-associated TCR beta chains showed more clonal expansion and lower generation probabilities than non-associated chains that were equally common. In this cohort, only TCR beta chains were sequenced, and detectable features were limited by the absence of alpha or paired-chain data. The authors suggested that the approach could potentially be extended to other disease states and immunological phenotypes. A later analysis associated approximately 17,000 TCR beta sequences with specific HLA alleles at a false discovery rate of 0.05. Strong co-occurrence of HLA alleles, especially DR and DQ, made assigning TCR associations to individual alleles difficult. The classifier was reported to diagnose cytomegalovirus status with high specificity and sensitivity in both the original cohort and the validation cohort. The sequencing pipeline was judged likely to have produced a cluster of highly shared sequence variants as a technical artifact. In vitro tests confirmed that a few of the cytomegalovirus-associated TCR beta chains recognize cytomegalovirus antigens. Most TCR sequences were observed very rarely across donors, whereas some public TCRs were present in many individuals. A further reported finding was that TCR beta sequences accurately predicted the HLA-A and HLA-B alleles for most subjects in the first cohort. In a later analysis, TCR association rates were found to vary across HLA loci, with the most associated TCRs seen for DRB1 alleles and the fewest for HLA-C alleles. For the cohort, immune exposure information was limited to CMV serostatus. Because HLA typing was unavailable for some donors at each locus, only the typed subset was used in association tests. A later genetic analysis associated a missense DCLRE1C variant with V-gene and J-gene trimming of TCR beta chains, and an independent cohort replicated the association. In a later analysis, several top co-occurrence clusters were reported to appear linked to parvovirus B19, influenza, CMV and Epstein-Barr virus. Because the 87-base-pair reads could not distinguish some IMGT-functional V segments, including TRBV6-2 and TRBV6-3, those segments were excluded. The earlier analysis of about 600 of the donors excluded roughly 17 rarely observed V segments, including chromosome 9 orphons, because counts were too low. The study listed approximately 160 TCR beta chains as associated with cytomegalovirus. Linkage disequilibrium might explain the correlated functional status among segregating V segments, but an unknown experimental factor could not be excluded.

In total, roughly 670 healthy bone marrow donors made up the cohort. Cohort members were all nominally healthy when sampled, although unrecorded immune exposures were likely present. The donor tested CMV seronegative and was one of the 352 seronegative cohort members. Every donor gave a peripheral blood sample, and the peripheral blood mononuclear cells from that sample were used for TCR beta sequencing. Genomic DNA was extracted from the blood cell samples with the Qiagen DNeasy Blood Extraction Kit. Clipping removes 1 base from V and 3 bases from J, with 8 as the unmatched junction base count. Its CDR3 holds 16 amino acids, cysteine through phenylalanine. Only the CDR3 portion is preserved as DNA: 48 bases, with reading frame beginning at the first base. CDR1 and CDR2 (LGHNA, YNFKEQ) derive from the germline V gene.

Rearrangement joined TRBV4-2 to TRBJ1-2; 7 nucleotides in the junction match TRBD1. Input material: PBMCs. The sequence was obtained from a girl aged 10 to 17 in good health and CMV-seronegative. DNA sequence: TGTGCCAGCAGCCAAGTAGGTGGAACAGGGGACTATGGCTACACCTTC. It is translated as CASSQVGGTGDYGYTF.